These 22 T cell receptor beta chains originate from one sample sequenced in a study of T cell responses to AZD1222 COVID-19 vaccine. The assay was immunoSEQ multiplex PCR, and TCRdb's table has in-frame clones only and misses some. The sample contains some 150,000 clones, 82% of which appear only once. Sequenced here: peripheral blood, sampled on day 0 of MenACWY control vaccination. Every receptor here comes from an adult in good health.

The rearrangement links TRBV2 to TRBJ1-2, with TRBD1 matching 9 bases. V was clipped by 8 bases and J by 8 bases; unmatched bases: 9. Germline CDR1 is SNHLY and CDR2 is FYNNEI. CDR3 size: 13 residues. Here the CDR3 reads CASGPGTGRGYTF. CDR3 in DNA: TGTGCCAGCGGGCCCGGGACAGGGAGAGGCTACACCTTC.

This clone was seen more than once but under ten times. J is TRBJ1-2 and V is TRBV6-5; D unclear. CDR1 and CDR2 from the germline V gene are MNHEY and SVGAGI. The CDR3 totals 14 residues. V was clipped by 5 bases and J by 0 bases, with 10 bases between them. The CDR3 DNA reads as TGTGCCAGCAGTCGCACCGGGTCTAACTATGGCTACACCTTC. Translated, it gives CASSRTGSNYGYTF.

A few counts support this clone. The chain couples TRBV27 to TRBJ1-1; maybe TRBD1 (6 bases). The CDR3 spans 12 residues. V shed 0 bases and J shed 8 bases, with 7 bases lying between them. The germline V gene encodes CDR1 MNHEY and CDR2 SMNVEV (reference sequence). The DNA of the CDR3 is TGTGCCAGCAGTTTATCAGGGGGGGAAGCTTTCTTT. Its protein product is CASSLSGGEAFF.

The V and J genes are TRBV18 and TRBJ1-1; a possible D gene is TRBD1 (5 bases). V dropped 3 bases and J dropped 2 bases, with 10 bases sitting between them. The CDR3 has 14 amino acids. In germline, CDR1 is KGHSH, CDR2 LQKENI. The CDR3 loop is CASSPNGGNTEAFF. CDR3 nucleotide sequence: TGTGCCAGCTCACCTAACGGGGGAAACACTGAAGCTTTCTTT.

CDR3 region: CASSLDRITNTEAFF. Here the CDR3 DNA reads TGCGCCAGCAGCTTGGATCGGATAACGAACACTGAAGCTTTCTTT. This chain uses TRBV5-1 with TRBJ1-1; D gene uncertain. Trimming took 0 bases from V and 1 from J, leaving 10 bases between them. This CDR3 has 15 residues. The germline CDR1 and CDR2 sequences are SGHRS and YFSETQ. Full variable domain (rest looked up from reference TRBV5-1 and TRBJ1-1): KAGVTQTPRYLIKTRGQQVTLSCSPISGHRSVSWYQQTPGQGLQFLFEYFSETQRNKGNFPGRFSGRQFSNSRSEMNVSTLELGDSALYLCASSLDRITNTEAFFGQGTRLTVV.

The chain uses TRBV24-1 and TRBJ2-3, with D unresolved. Germline CDR1 is KGHDR and CDR2 is SFDVKD. The CDR3 covers 15 residues. V lost 3 bases, J lost 2 bases, and 11 bases lay in between. The CDR3, as DNA: TGTGCCACCAGTGATCGGGCTAGTGTCACAGATACGCAGTATTTT. Its protein is CATSDRASVTDTQYF.

Of note for this clone: The same CDR3 can be traced to other DNA sequences in this sample. The V gene is TRBV19, the J gene TRBJ1-1, with D perhaps matching TRBD1 (5 bases). V was trimmed by 3 bases and J by 1 base, leaving 9 bases between them. From germline, CDR1 is LNHDA and CDR2 SQIVND (reference sequence). The CDR3 has 14 amino acids. This chain's CDR3 is CASSMGQPNTEAFF. The DNA for the CDR3 is TGTGCCAGTAGTATGGGGCAGCCGAACACTGAAGCTTTCTTT. Complete variable domain (other parts from reference TRBV19 and TRBJ1-1): DGGITQSPKYLFRKEGQNVTLSCEQNLNHDAMYWYRQDPGQGLRLIYYSQIVNDFQKGDIAEGYSVSREKKESFPLTVTSAQKNPTAFYLCASSMGQPNTEAFFGQGTRLTVV.

The chain links TRBV7-9 to TRBJ1-2; D is unresolved. V lost 2 bases to trimming and J lost 2 bases, with 6 bases between them. Germline-derived CDR1 and CDR2 are SEHNR and FQNEAQ (reference sequence). This CDR3 has 13 amino acids. CDR3 DNA: TGTGCCAGCAGCTTAAGCCGGAACTATGGCTACACCTTC. The encoded protein is CASSLSRNYGYTF.

This clone was found a few times. The chain's CDR3 is CASRREPGGGYGYTF. In DNA, the CDR3 is TGTGCCAGTCGTCGGGAGCCAGGGGGAGGCTATGGCTACACCTTC. The V call is TRBV6-4, the J call TRBJ1-2; 7 nucleotides align to TRBD1. The germline CDR1 and CDR2 sequences are MRHNA and SNTAGT. Unmatched junction bases numbered 14, after V lost 9 bases and J lost 4 bases. The CDR3 sequence is 15 residues long.

The gene calls are TRBV12-3 or TRBV12-4 and TRBJ1-1, with D unresolved. This CDR3 is built from 13 residues. V was trimmed by 7 bases and J by 0 bases, leaving 9 bases between them. This CDR3 reads CASTQLMNTEAFF. In nucleotides, the CDR3 is TGTGCCAGCACCCAGCTAATGAACACTGAAGCTTTCTTT.

This sequence joins TRBV6-5 and TRBJ2-5, with TRBD2 matching over 9 bases. V dropped 2 bases and J dropped 2; count of bases not matched to a gene: 3. The CDR3 has 15 residues. Looked up from germline, CDR1 is MNHEY and CDR2 is SVGAGI. This CDR3 is CASSYGAGGQETQYF. DNA of the CDR3: TGTGCCAGCAGTTACGGTGCGGGGGGGCAAGAGACCCAGTACTTC.

This clone came up a few times. The rearrangement links TRBV5-5 to TRBJ2-2; 10 bases fit TRBD1. V lost 0 bases to trimming and J lost 4 bases; unmatched junction nucleotides: 0. The CDR3 loop spans 15 amino acids. The germline gives CDR1 SGHKS, CDR2 YYEKEE (reference sequence). The CDR3: CASSLGTGGTGELFF. The CDR3 DNA is TGTGCCAGCAGCTTGGGGACAGGGGGCACCGGGGAGCTGTTTTTT.

The chain has TRBV18 and TRBJ1-4; 8 bases agree with TRBD1. CDR1 is KGHSH, CDR2 LQKENI, per germline. J gave up 10 bases and V 4 bases, and 11 bases lay outside the gene matches. The CDR3 has 15 amino acids. CDR3 region: CASSHLDRGGGKLFF. CDR3 nucleotides: TGTGCCAGCTCACATCTTGACAGGGGCGGAGGAAAACTGTTTTTT.

The chain joins TRBV27 to TRBJ1-5; D gene unclear. Germline V CDR1 and CDR2: MNHEY, SMNVEV (reference sequence). Trimming took 5 bases from V and 6 from J, leaving 11 bases between them. The CDR3 runs to 13 residues. CDR3 region: CASSGSPAQPQHF. The CDR3 nucleotides read TGTGCCAGCAGTGGGTCCCCCGCTCAGCCCCAGCATTTT.

J is TRBJ1-6 and V is TRBV2; perhaps TRBD1 as D (5 bases). From germline, CDR1 is SNHLY and CDR2 FYNNEI. V was trimmed by 1 base and J by 6 bases, leaving 16 bases between them. The CDR3 is 17 amino acids. For the CDR3, the DNA is TGTGCCAGCAGTGAAGGTGGGGGATTAGTGATTAATTCACCCCTCCACTTT. It codes for CASSEGGGLVINSPLHF.

This clone was found a few times. The chain combines TRBV4-1 with TRBJ1-5; 10 bases align to TRBD1. This CDR3 is 20 amino acids long. V gave up 3 bases and J gave up 0 bases; unmatched junction bases: 14. The germline V gene has CDR1 MGHRA and CDR2 YSYEKL. Here the CDR3 reads CASSHLRPGQGRYSNQPQHF. CDR3 DNA sequence: TGCGCCAGCAGCCACCTCCGGCCGGGACAGGGGCGATATAGCAATCAGCCCCAGCATTTT.

The gene calls are TRBV19 and TRBJ1-5; 9 bases are shared with TRBD1. From germline, CDR1 is LNHDA and CDR2 SQIVND (reference sequence). J was trimmed by 6 bases and V by 6 bases; bases with no gene match: 9. This CDR3 has 15 residues. CDR3 sequence: CASRKGQGEGQPQHF. The CDR3 nucleotides read TGTGCCAGTAGAAAGGGACAGGGTGAGGGTCAGCCCCAGCATTTT.

The chain joins TRBV7-8 to TRBJ1-5; 11 bases fit TRBD1. Germline V CDR1 and CDR2: SGHVS, FQNEAQ. CDR3 length equals 15 residues. Unmatched junction bases numbered 7, after V lost 5 bases and J lost 7 bases. The CDR3 DNA follows: TGTGCCAGCAGCCCGGACAGGGGGCGAATCCAGCCCCAGCATTTT. Translation: CASSPDRGRIQPQHF.

This clone was counted only a few times. The rearrangement links TRBV10-3 to TRBJ1-6, with 8 bases fitting TRBD1. The CDR3 consists of 15 residues. Germline lookup yields CDR1 ENHRY and CDR2 SYGVKD. V trimming: 3 bases; J trimming: 7 bases; junction bases outside the gene matches: 5. The CDR3 region is CAISDSGGLNSPLHF. CDR3 DNA: TGTGCCATCAGTGACTCAGGGGGCCTAAATTCACCCCTCCACTTT.

The genes are TRBV7-2 and TRBJ1-1, with D perhaps matching TRBD1 (5 bases). The CDR3 contains 13 residues. Trimming shortened V by 4 bases and J by 3 bases, and 9 bases separated the two germline ends. CDR1 is SGHTA and CDR2 is FQGNSA in the germline V gene. Written as DNA, the CDR3 is TGTGCCAGCAGCTGGGGGGTAGACACTGAAGCTTTCTTT. It is translated as CASSWGVDTEAFF.

This clone has ten or more counts. The genes are TRBV19 and TRBJ1-1, with 8 nucleotides matching TRBD1. V lost 4 bases and J lost 4; bases outside the gene matches: 8. There are 15 residues in the CDR3. The germline gives CDR1 LNHDA, CDR2 SQIVND (reference sequence). In DNA, the CDR3 is TGTGCCAGTAGTAGGGGGGACAGGAGAGGCACTGAAGCTTTCTTT. Translating gives CASSRGDRRGTEAFF.

This clone was recorded only once. The chain couples TRBV7-3 to TRBJ2-1; 8 bases are a match to TRBD1. With V trimmed by 5 bases and J by 3 bases, 9 bases remained unmatched. The CDR3 has 16 residues. The germline V gene encodes CDR1 SGHTA and CDR2 FQGTGA. CDR3 region: CASSPRDRTLYNEQFF. The CDR3 nucleotides are TGTGCCAGCAGCCCCCGGGACAGGACTCTCTACAATGAGCAGTTCTTC.